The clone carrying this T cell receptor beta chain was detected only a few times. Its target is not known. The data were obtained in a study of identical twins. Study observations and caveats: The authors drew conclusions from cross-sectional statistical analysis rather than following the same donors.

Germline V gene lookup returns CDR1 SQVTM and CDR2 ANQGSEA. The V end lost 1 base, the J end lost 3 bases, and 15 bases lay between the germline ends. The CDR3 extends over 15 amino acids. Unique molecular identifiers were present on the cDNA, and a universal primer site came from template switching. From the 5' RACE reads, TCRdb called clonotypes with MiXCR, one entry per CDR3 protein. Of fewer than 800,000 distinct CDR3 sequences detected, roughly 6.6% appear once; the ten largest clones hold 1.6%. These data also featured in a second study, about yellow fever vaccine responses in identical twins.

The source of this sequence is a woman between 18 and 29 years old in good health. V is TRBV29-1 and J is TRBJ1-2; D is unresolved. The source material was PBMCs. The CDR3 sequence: CSVEVGGRRDYGYTF. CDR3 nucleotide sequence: TGCAGCGTTGAAGTGGGAGGACGTAGGGACTATGGCTACACCTTC. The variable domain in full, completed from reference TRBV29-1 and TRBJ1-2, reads SAVISQKPSRDICQRGTSLTIQCQVDSQVTMMFWYRQQPGQSLTLIATANQGSEATYESGFVIDKFPISRPNLTFSTLTVSNMSPEDSSIYLCSVEVGGRRDYGYTFGSGTRLTVV.